These T cell receptor beta chains were read from a single sample in a study of T-cell reconstitution after alpha-beta-depleted transplantation in children. TCRdb fed the PCR reads into MiXCR, producing one record per CDR3 protein. The sample has about 160,000 distinct CDR3 sequences, 11% seen once; the top ten hold about 12%. The sample in question was PBMCs, obtained before TCRalphabeta/CD19-depleted stem cell transplant. The receptors here all came from a boy aged 2-15 years with acute myeloid leukemia, due to receive a stem cell transplant. Both conserved end residues are part of each CDR3. Fields, in order: D gene, V gene, J gene, clone size, CDR3 protein, CDR3 DNA. A D gene is named only where the DNA matches it firmly. Clone size appears in some rows only: once, few, many, or a class for an expanded clone.

d_call: NA
v_call: TRBV10-3
j_call: TRBJ1-1
clone_size: many
cdr3_aa: CAISERETEAFF
cdr3_nt: TGTGCCATCAGTGAACGGGAAACTGAAGCTTTCTTT

d_call: NA
v_call: TRBV5-1
j_call: TRBJ2-6
clone_size: few
cdr3_aa: CASQGGTAGANVLTF
cdr3_nt: TGCGCCAGCCAGGGAGGGACAGCTGGGGCCAACGTCCTGACTTTC

d_call: NA
v_call: TRBV7-3
j_call: TRBJ2-3
clone_size: many
cdr3_aa: CASSLVGPHPDTQYF
cdr3_nt: TGTGCCAGCAGCTTAGTTGGACCCCACCCAGATACGCAGTATTTT

d_call: TRBD2
v_call: TRBV5-4
j_call: TRBJ2-1
clone_size: many
cdr3_aa: CASSLASGRGEQFF
cdr3_nt: TGTGCCAGCAGCTTGGCTAGCGGGAGAGGTGAGCAGTTCTTC

d_call: NA
v_call: TRBV27
j_call: TRBJ2-1
clone_size: many
cdr3_aa: CASSFQYGSSYNEQFF
cdr3_nt: TGTGCCAGCAGTTTTCAATACGGGAGTAGCTACAATGAGCAGTTCTTC

d_call: NA
v_call: TRBV2
j_call: TRBJ1-1
clone_size: few
cdr3_aa: CARIGWTEAFF
cdr3_nt: TGTGCCAGAATAGGATGGACTGAAGCTTTCTTT

d_call: NA
v_call: TRBV7-2
j_call: TRBJ1-3
clone_size: many
cdr3_aa: CASSLARAHSGNTIYF
cdr3_nt: TGTGCCAGCAGCTTAGCGCGGGCGCACTCTGGAAACACCATATATTTT

d_call: TRBD1
v_call: TRBV10-3
j_call: TRBJ1-6
clone_size: many
cdr3_aa: CASSRDRASPLHF
cdr3_nt: TGTGCCTCCTCCCGGGACAGGGCTTCACCCCTCCACTTT

d_call: TRBD2
v_call: TRBV20-1
j_call: TRBJ2-3
clone_size: many
cdr3_aa: CSAYRTSGGNTQYF
cdr3_nt: TGCAGTGCTTACCGGACTAGCGGAGGTAATACGCAGTATTTT

d_call: NA
v_call: TRBV7-9
j_call: TRBJ2-2
clone_size: few
cdr3_aa: CASSLDGLGELFF
cdr3_nt: TGTGCCAGCAGCTTAGATGGTTTGGGGGAGCTGTTTTTT

d_call: TRBD2
v_call: TRBV5-1
j_call: TRBJ2-3
clone_size: many
cdr3_aa: CASSALTSGEGTQYF
cdr3_nt: TGCGCCAGCAGCGCACTGACTAGCGGGGAAGGTACGCAGTATTTT

d_call: NA
v_call: TRBV28
j_call: TRBJ1-2
clone_size: many
cdr3_aa: CASSFPGEGYTF
cdr3_nt: TGTGCCAGCAGTTTCCCAGGGGAAGGCTACACCTTC

d_call: NA
v_call: TRBV5-1
j_call: TRBJ2-5
clone_size: many
cdr3_aa: CASISGSSETQYF
cdr3_nt: TGCGCCAGCATCTCCGGGAGTTCAGAGACCCAGTACTTC

d_call: NA
v_call: TRBV7-9
j_call: TRBJ2-2
clone_size: many
cdr3_aa: CASSSRVTGELFF
cdr3_nt: TGTGCCAGCAGCTCTAGGGTGACCGGGGAGCTGTTTTTT

d_call: TRBD1
v_call: TRBV12-3/TRBV12-4
j_call: TRBJ1-2
clone_size: many
cdr3_aa: CASSIRDRNYGYTF
cdr3_nt: TGTGCCAGCAGTATACGGGACAGAAACTATGGCTACACCTTC

d_call: TRBD1
v_call: TRBV28
j_call: TRBJ1-1
clone_size: many
cdr3_aa: CASSFPQGAKAFF
cdr3_nt: TGTGCCAGCAGTTTCCCACAGGGGGCGAAAGCTTTCTTT

d_call: TRBD2
v_call: TRBV20-1
j_call: TRBJ2-7
clone_size: many
cdr3_aa: CSILPSGKGYEQYF
cdr3_nt: TGCAGTATCCTACCGAGCGGGAAAGGTTACGAGCAGTACTTC

d_call: TRBD2
v_call: TRBV20-1
j_call: TRBJ2-7
clone_size: many
cdr3_aa: CSALTSGSSYEQYF
cdr3_nt: TGCAGTGCTCTGACTAGCGGGAGCTCCTACGAGCAGTACTTC

d_call: TRBD1
v_call: TRBV5-1
j_call: TRBJ1-2
clone_size: many
cdr3_aa: CASSLGQTGTYGYTF
cdr3_nt: TGCGCCAGCAGCTTGGGACAGACAGGGACCTATGGCTACACCTTC

d_call: NA
v_call: TRBV2
j_call: TRBJ1-2
clone_size: many
cdr3_aa: CASRHRQNYGYTF
cdr3_nt: TGTGCCAGCCGCCACCGGCAAAACTATGGCTACACCTTC

d_call: TRBD1
v_call: TRBV6-5
j_call: TRBJ1-2
clone_size: many
cdr3_aa: CASSYGTGNYGYTF
cdr3_nt: TGTGCCAGCAGTTACGGGACAGGGAACTATGGCTACACCTTC

d_call: TRBD1
v_call: TRBV5-1
j_call: TRBJ1-4
clone_size: many
cdr3_aa: CASSLDPTGQDEKLFF
cdr3_nt: TGCGCCAGCAGCTTGGACCCGACAGGACAGGATGAAAAACTGTTTTTT

d_call: NA
v_call: TRBV6-5
j_call: TRBJ2-1
clone_size: many
cdr3_aa: CASSHRPDRAYNEQFF
cdr3_nt: TGTGCCAGCAGTCACCGACCCGACAGAGCCTACAATGAGCAGTTCTTC

d_call: NA
v_call: TRBV7-6
j_call: TRBJ1-4
clone_size: many
cdr3_aa: CASSLVGGLLGGNEKLFF
cdr3_nt: TGTGCCAGCAGCTTGGTCGGGGGTCTTTTGGGCGGGAATGAAAAACTGTTTTTT

d_call: TRBD1
v_call: TRBV5-1
j_call: TRBJ1-1
clone_size: many
cdr3_aa: CASSSKTGTGVTEAFF
cdr3_nt: TGCGCCAGCAGCTCTAAGACCGGGACAGGGGTTACTGAAGCTTTCTTT

d_call: TRBD1
v_call: TRBV27
j_call: TRBJ1-2
clone_size: many
cdr3_aa: CASSLATTGDYGYTF
cdr3_nt: TGTGCCAGCAGTTTAGCCACGACAGGGGATTATGGCTACACCTTC

d_call: TRBD1
v_call: TRBV12-3/TRBV12-4
j_call: TRBJ2-3
clone_size: many
cdr3_aa: CASSPGQGALGTDTQYF
cdr3_nt: TGTGCCAGCAGTCCGGGACAGGGGGCGCTTGGCACAGATACGCAGTATTTT

d_call: TRBD2
v_call: TRBV7-8
j_call: TRBJ2-1
clone_size: many
cdr3_aa: CASSSSGGPIYNEQFF
cdr3_nt: TGTGCCAGCAGCAGTAGCGGGGGCCCTATCTACAATGAGCAGTTCTTC

d_call: TRBD1
v_call: TRBV11-2
j_call: TRBJ2-1
clone_size: many
cdr3_aa: CASSSPGGGEQFF
cdr3_nt: TGTGCCAGCAGCTCTCCAGGGGGCGGTGAGCAGTTCTTC

d_call: TRBD2
v_call: TRBV16
j_call: TRBJ2-1
clone_size: NA
cdr3_aa: CASTHAAGTSPRNEQFF
cdr3_nt: TGTGCCAGCACCCATGCGGCCGGGACTAGCCCCCGAAATGAGCAGTTCTTC

d_call: TRBD2
v_call: TRBV12-3/TRBV12-4
j_call: TRBJ2-1
clone_size: many
cdr3_aa: CASSYSGSSYNEQFF
cdr3_nt: TGTGCCAGCAGTTACAGCGGGAGCTCCTACAATGAGCAGTTCTTC

d_call: TRBD2
v_call: TRBV20-1
j_call: TRBJ2-3
clone_size: many
cdr3_aa: CSARDFSSGAGRDTQYF
cdr3_nt: TGCAGTGCTAGAGATTTCTCTAGCGGGGCTGGGAGGGATACGCAGTATTTT

d_call: NA
v_call: TRBV5-4
j_call: TRBJ2-1
clone_size: once
cdr3_aa: CASSPPASSYNEQFF
cdr3_nt: TGTGCCAGCAGCCCGCCAGCGAGCTCCTACAATGAGCAGTTCTTC

d_call: TRBD1
v_call: TRBV9
j_call: TRBJ1-2
clone_size: many
cdr3_aa: CASSVDRGGSGYTF
cdr3_nt: TGTGCCAGCAGCGTCGACAGGGGAGGATCTGGCTACACCTTC

d_call: TRBD1
v_call: TRBV6-5
j_call: TRBJ2-1
clone_size: many
cdr3_aa: CASSRLDRGPYNEQFF
cdr3_nt: TGTGCCAGCAGCCGTCTCGACAGGGGCCCCTACAATGAGCAGTTCTTC

d_call: NA
v_call: TRBV6-1
j_call: TRBJ1-5
clone_size: many
cdr3_aa: CASSEEMGSNQPQHF
cdr3_nt: TGTGCCAGCAGTGAAGAAATGGGGAGCAATCAGCCCCAGCATTTT

d_call: NA
v_call: TRBV7-3
j_call: TRBJ2-1
clone_size: many
cdr3_aa: CASSSDRYNEQFF
cdr3_nt: TGTGCCAGCAGCTCGGACAGATACAATGAGCAGTTCTTC

d_call: NA
v_call: TRBV7-8
j_call: TRBJ2-3
clone_size: many
cdr3_aa: CASSIRRGSTDTQYF
cdr3_nt: TGTGCCAGCAGCATTCGTCGGGGGAGCACAGATACGCAGTATTTT

d_call: TRBD1
v_call: TRBV7-8
j_call: TRBJ2-2
clone_size: many
cdr3_aa: CASSPIDRATGELFF
cdr3_nt: TGTGCCAGCAGCCCGATTGACAGGGCCACCGGGGAGCTGTTTTTT

d_call: NA
v_call: TRBV20-1
j_call: TRBJ2-1
clone_size: NA
cdr3_aa: CCARDTKAAARNYNEQFF
cdr3_nt: TGCTGTGCTAGAGATACGAAGGCGGCAGCGAGAAACTACAATGAGCAGTTCTTC

d_call: TRBD1
v_call: TRBV7-2
j_call: TRBJ2-1
clone_size: many
cdr3_aa: CASSPRGGRAYNEQFF
cdr3_nt: TGTGCCAGCAGCCCCCGAGGGGGCAGGGCGTACAATGAGCAGTTCTTC

d_call: NA
v_call: TRBV5-1
j_call: TRBJ2-5
clone_size: many
cdr3_aa: CASSLTSSQETQYF
cdr3_nt: TGCGCCAGCAGCTTGACCAGTAGCCAAGAGACCCAGTACTTC

d_call: NA
v_call: TRBV28
j_call: TRBJ2-2
clone_size: many
cdr3_aa: CASSLIIAGELFF
cdr3_nt: TGTGCCAGCAGTTTAATCATAGCCGGGGAGCTGTTTTTT

d_call: NA
v_call: TRBV6-1
j_call: TRBJ1-3
clone_size: many
cdr3_aa: CASSDLEGSGNTIYF
cdr3_nt: TGTGCCAGCAGTGATCTTGAGGGCTCTGGAAACACCATATATTTT

d_call: NA
v_call: TRBV7-3
j_call: TRBJ2-3
clone_size: many
cdr3_aa: CASSLLGGPTDTQYF
cdr3_nt: TGTGCCAGCAGCTTACTCGGAGGTCCCACAGATACGCAGTATTTT

d_call: NA
v_call: TRBV12-3/TRBV12-4
j_call: TRBJ1-2
clone_size: NA
cdr3_aa: CAGSFGSYGYTF
cdr3_nt: TGTGCCGGCAGTTTTGGGTCCTATGGCTACACCTTC

d_call: NA
v_call: TRBV6-1
j_call: TRBJ1-2
clone_size: few
cdr3_aa: CASSITGTRFRYDYGYTF
cdr3_nt: TGTGCCAGCAGCATTACAGGGACGCGGTTTCGGTACGACTATGGCTACACCTTC

d_call: NA
v_call: TRBV6-6
j_call: TRBJ1-1
clone_size: many
cdr3_aa: CASSYAQNTEAFF
cdr3_nt: TGTGCCAGCAGTTACGCCCAAAACACTGAAGCTTTCTTT

d_call: NA
v_call: TRBV6-2/TRBV6-3
j_call: TRBJ2-1
clone_size: many
cdr3_aa: CASSYPFGFSYNEQFF
cdr3_nt: TGTGCCAGCAGTTACCCCTTTGGCTTCTCCTACAATGAGCAGTTCTTC

d_call: TRBD2
v_call: TRBV7-3
j_call: TRBJ2-1
clone_size: many
cdr3_aa: CASSQGLAGYNEQFF
cdr3_nt: TGTGCCAGCAGCCAGGGACTAGCGGGCTACAATGAGCAGTTCTTC